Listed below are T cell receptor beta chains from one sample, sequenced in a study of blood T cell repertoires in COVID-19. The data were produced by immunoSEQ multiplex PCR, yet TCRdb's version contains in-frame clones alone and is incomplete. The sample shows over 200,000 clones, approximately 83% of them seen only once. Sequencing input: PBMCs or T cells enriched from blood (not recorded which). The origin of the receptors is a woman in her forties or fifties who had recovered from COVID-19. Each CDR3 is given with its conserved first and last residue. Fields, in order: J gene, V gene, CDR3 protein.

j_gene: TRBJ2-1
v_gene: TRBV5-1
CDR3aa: CASSLREPFTYNEQFF

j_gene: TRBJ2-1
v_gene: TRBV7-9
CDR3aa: CASSLEASGRRPNEQFF

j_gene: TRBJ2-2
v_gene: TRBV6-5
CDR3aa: CASSYLRVGELFF

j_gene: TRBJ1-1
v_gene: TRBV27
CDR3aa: CASSLLGQGGTEAFF

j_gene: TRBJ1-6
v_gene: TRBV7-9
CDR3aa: CASSPWTGASSYNSPLHF

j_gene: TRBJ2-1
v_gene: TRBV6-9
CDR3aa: CASSYAGFSYNEQFF

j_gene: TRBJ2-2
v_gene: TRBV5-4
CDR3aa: CASSTGQPTGELFF

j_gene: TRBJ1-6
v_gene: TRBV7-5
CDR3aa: CARRQDRGNSPLHF

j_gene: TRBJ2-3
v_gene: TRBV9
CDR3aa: CASTLVTDTQYF

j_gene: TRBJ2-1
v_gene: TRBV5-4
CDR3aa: CASSPTSGSYQEQFF

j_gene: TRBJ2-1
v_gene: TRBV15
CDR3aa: CATSFPPSGRLNYNEQFF

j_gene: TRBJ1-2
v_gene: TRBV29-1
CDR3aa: CSVRTGDGYTF

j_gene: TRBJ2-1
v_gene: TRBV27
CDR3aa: CASSLSPAGVKSNEQFF

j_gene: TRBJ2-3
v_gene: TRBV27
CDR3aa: CASSLSAQTSTDTQYF

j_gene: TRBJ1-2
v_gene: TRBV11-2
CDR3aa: CATRQGAGYGYTF

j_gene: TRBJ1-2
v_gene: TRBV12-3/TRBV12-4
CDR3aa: CASTGGGALGYTF

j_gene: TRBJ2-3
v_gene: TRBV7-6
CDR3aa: CASSLESGIGAHTQYF

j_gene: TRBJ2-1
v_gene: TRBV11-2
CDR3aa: CASSLGPRDTNEQFF

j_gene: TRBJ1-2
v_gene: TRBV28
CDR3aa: CASSLDRVGGYTF

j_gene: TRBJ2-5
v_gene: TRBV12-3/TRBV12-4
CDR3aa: CASGDQGQETQYF

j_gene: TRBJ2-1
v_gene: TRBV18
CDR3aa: CASSLPLTPAGNEQFF

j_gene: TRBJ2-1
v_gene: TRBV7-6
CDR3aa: CASSLVSDQADYLRNEQFF

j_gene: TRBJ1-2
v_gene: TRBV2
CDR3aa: CASSEAAGYGYTF

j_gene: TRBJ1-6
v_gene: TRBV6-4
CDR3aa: CASSDSRGGSSPLHF

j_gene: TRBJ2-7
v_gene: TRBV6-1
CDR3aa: CASSEDRQQYF

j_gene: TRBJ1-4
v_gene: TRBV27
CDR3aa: CASSLRDYNEKLFF

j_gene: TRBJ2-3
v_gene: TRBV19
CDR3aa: CASSRAGLIDTQYF

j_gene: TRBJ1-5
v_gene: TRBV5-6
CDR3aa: CASSLYLGEYSNQPQHF

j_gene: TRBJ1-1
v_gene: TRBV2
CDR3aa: CASRREQNTEAFF

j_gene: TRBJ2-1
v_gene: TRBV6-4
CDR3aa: CASSDSSSGTDEQFF

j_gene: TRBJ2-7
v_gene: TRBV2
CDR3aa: CASSEFGTEGLSYEQYF

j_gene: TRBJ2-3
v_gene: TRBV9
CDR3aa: CASSVGTSGGASTDTQYF

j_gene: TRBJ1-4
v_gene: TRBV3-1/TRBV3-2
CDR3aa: CASSQPDRSGKLFF

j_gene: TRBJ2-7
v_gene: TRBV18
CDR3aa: CASSHSGTSGIYEQYF

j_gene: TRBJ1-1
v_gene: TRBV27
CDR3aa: CASSLRGNRQGLNTEAFF

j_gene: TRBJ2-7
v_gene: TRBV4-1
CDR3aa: CASSQQQGYEQYF

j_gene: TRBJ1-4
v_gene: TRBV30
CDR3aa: CAWKRGRIANEKLFF

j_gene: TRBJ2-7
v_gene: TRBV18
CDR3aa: CASSPPYPSVGSYEQYF

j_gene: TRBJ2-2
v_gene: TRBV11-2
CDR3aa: CASSLPRSRNTGELFF

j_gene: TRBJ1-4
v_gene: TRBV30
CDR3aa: CAWEGQGKHEKLFF

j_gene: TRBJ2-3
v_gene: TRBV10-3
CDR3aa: CAISGKPLAGTDTQYF

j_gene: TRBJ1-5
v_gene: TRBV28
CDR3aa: CASSFDGQGNQPQHF

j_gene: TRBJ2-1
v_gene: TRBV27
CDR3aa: CASSFAGGPRYNEQFF

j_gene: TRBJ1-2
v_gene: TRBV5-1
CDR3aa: CASSLDGRDSSYGYTF

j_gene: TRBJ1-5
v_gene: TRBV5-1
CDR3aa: CASSLTPGTANQPQHF

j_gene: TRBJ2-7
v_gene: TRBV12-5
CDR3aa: CAWGQGSEQYF

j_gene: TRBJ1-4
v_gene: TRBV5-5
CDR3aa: CASSWGGTVNEKLFF

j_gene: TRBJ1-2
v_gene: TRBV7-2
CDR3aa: CASSSIPNRGSGYTF

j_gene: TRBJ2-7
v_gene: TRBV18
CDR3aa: CASSPPGQGASEQYF

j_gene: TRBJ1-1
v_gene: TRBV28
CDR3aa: CASSPLGSDRNTEAFF